The present entry profiles one T cell receptor beta chain with its context. This entry comes from a study of blood T cell repertoires in COVID-19. Study overall: Sources were T cells, B-cell-depleted T cells, or PBMCs; the material itself was cDNA or gDNA.

V shed 7 bases and J 6 bases; nucleotides not matched to a gene: 10. This CDR3 comprises 16 residues. Looked up from germline, CDR1 is SGHRS and CDR2 is YFSETQ. The data were produced by immunoSEQ multiplex PCR, yet TCRdb's version contains in-frame clones alone and is incomplete. This sample has 140,000 to 150,000 clones, with 65% to 85% found just once. The sequence was collected from a woman between 50 and 59 years old who had been exposed to COVID-19. This chain joins TRBV5-1 and TRBJ2-1, with 13 bases aligning to TRBD2. The sequencing sample was made of PBMCs or T cells enriched from blood (not recorded which). CDR3 bases: TGCGCCAGCCGGACTAGCGGGGGACAGGGTGCCAATGAGCAGTTCTTC. Encoded protein: CASRTSGGQGANEQFF.